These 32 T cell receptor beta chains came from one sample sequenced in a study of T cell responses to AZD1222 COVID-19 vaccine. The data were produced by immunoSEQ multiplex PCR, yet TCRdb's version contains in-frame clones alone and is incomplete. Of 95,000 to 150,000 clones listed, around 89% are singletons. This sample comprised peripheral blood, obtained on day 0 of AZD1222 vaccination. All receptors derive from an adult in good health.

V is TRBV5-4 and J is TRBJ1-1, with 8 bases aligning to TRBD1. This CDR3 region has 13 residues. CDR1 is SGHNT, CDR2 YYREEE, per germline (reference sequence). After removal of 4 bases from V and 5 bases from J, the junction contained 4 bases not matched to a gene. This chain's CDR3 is CASSTGQGTEAFF. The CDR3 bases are TGTGCCAGCAGCACAGGACAGGGAACTGAAGCTTTCTTT.

The CDR3 nucleotides read TGTGCCAGCAGTTTGGGCGCGCTTAATTCACCCCTCCACTTT. Translated: CASSLGALNSPLHF. V gene TRBV27 combines with J gene TRBJ1-6; D uncertain. CDR1 MNHEY and CDR2 SMNVEV come from the germline V gene (reference sequence). The CDR3 length is 14 residues. V lost 3 bases and J lost 6, with 9 bases in between.

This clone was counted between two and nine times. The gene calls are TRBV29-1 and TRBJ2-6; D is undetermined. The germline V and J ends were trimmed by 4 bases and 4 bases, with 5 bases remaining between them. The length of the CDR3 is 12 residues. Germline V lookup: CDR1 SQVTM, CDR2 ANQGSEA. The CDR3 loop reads CSVALGANVLTF. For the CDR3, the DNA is TGCAGCGTTGCTCTAGGGGCCAACGTCCTGACTTTC. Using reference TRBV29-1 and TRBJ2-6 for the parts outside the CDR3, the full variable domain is SAVISQKPSRDICQRGTSLTIQCQVDSQVTMMFWYRQQPGQSLTLIATANQGSEATYESGFVIDKFPISRPNLTFSTLTVSNMSPEDSSIYLCSVALGANVLTFGAGSRLTVL.

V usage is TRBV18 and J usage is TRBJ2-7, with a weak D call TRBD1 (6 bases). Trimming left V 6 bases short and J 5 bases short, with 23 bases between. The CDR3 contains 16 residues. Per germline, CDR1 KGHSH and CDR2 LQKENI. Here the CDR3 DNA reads TGTGCCAGCTCGCCCTATAGGGGACAAGAGGGGAACGAGCAGTACTTC. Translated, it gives CASSPYRGQEGNEQYF.

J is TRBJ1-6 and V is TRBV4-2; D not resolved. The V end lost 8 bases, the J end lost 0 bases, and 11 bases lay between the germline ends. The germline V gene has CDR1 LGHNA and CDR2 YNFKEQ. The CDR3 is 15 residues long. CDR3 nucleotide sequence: TGTGCCAGCGGGCAGTCGAGCTCCTATAATTCACCCCTCCACTTT. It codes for CASGQSSSYNSPLHF.

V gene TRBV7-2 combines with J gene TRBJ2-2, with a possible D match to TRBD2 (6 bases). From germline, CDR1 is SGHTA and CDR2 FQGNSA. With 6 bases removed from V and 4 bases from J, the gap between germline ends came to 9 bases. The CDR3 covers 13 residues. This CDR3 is CASSTGLTGELFF. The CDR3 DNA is TGTGCCAGCAGTACGGGACTCACCGGGGAGCTGTTTTTT.

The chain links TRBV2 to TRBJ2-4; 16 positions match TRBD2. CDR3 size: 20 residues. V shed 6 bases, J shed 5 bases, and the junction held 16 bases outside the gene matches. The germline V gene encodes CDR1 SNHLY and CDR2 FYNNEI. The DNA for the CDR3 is TGTGCCAGCAGGCCCGGGACTAGCGGGAGGGTCGGGTTTGCCGAAAACATTCAGTACTTC. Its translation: CASRPGTSGRVGFAENIQYF.

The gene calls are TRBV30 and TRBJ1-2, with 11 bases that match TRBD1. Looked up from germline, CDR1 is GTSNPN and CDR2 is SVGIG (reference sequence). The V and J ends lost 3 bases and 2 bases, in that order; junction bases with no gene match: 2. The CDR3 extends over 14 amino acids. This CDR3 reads CAWRGQGVNYGYTF. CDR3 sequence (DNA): TGTGCCTGGAGGGGACAGGGGGTAAACTATGGCTACACCTTC. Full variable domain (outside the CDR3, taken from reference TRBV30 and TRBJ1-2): SQTIHQWPATLVQPVGSPLSLECTVEGTSNPNLYWYRQAAGRGLQLLFYSVGIGQISSEVPQNLSASRPQDRQFILSSKKLLLSDSGFYLCAWRGQGVNYGYTFGSGTRLTVV.

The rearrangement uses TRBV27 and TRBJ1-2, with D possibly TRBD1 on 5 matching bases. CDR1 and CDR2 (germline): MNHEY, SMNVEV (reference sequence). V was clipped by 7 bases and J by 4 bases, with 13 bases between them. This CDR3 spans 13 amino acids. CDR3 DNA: TGTGCCAGCACCCCAGGCGGGGGCTATGGCTACACCTTC. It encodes CASTPGGGYGYTF.

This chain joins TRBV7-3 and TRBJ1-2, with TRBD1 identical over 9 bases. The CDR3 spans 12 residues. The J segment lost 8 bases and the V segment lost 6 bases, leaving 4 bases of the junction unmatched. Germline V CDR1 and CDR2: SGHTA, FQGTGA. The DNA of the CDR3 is TGTGCCAGCAGGGACAGGGGCCAGGGCTACACCTTC. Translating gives CASRDRGQGYTF. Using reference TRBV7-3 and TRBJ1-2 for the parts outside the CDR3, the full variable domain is GAGVSQTPSNKVTEKGKYVELRCDPISGHTALYWYRQSLGQGPEFLIYFQGTGAADDSGLPNDRFFAVRPEGSVSTLKIQRTERGDSAVYLCASRDRGQGYTFGSGTRLTVV.

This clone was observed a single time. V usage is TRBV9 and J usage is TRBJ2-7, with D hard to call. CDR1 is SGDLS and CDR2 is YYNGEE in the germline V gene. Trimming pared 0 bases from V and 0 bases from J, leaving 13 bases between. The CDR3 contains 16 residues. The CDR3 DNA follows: TGTGCCAGCAGCGTAGGCGTGGGGATCAGCTCCTACGAGCAGTACTTC. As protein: CASSVGVGISSYEQYF.

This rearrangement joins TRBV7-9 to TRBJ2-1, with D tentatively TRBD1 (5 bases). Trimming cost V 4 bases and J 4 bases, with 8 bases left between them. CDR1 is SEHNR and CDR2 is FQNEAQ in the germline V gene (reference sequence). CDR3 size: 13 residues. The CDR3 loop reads CASSSRQYNEQFF. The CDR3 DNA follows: TGTGCCAGCAGCTCCAGACAGTACAATGAGCAGTTCTTC. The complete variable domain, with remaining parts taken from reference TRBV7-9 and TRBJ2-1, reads DTGVSQNPRHKITKRGQNVTFRCDPISEHNRLYWYRQTLGQGPEFLTYFQNEAQLEKSRLLSDRFSAERPKGSFSTLEIQRTEQGDSAMYLCASSSRQYNEQFFGPGTRLTVL.

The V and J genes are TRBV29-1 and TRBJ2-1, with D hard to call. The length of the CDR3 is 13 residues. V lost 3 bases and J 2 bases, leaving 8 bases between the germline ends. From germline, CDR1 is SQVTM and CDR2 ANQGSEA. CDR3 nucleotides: TGCAGCGTTGAGAGCAGAGCCTACAATGAGCAGTTCTTC. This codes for CSVESRAYNEQFF.

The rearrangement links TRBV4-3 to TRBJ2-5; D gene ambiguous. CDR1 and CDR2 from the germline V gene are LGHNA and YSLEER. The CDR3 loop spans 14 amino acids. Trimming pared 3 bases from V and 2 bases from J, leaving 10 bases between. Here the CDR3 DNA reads TGCGCCAGCAGCCATAAGATCTCTCAAGAGACCCAGTACTTC. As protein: CASSHKISQETQYF.

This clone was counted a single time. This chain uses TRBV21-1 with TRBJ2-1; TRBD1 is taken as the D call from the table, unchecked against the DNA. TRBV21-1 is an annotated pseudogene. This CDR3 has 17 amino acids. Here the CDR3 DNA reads TGTGCCAGCAGTCTAACGTCAGGAGGGACAGGGGGACGAGAGCAGTTCTTC. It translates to CASSLTSGGTGGREQFF.

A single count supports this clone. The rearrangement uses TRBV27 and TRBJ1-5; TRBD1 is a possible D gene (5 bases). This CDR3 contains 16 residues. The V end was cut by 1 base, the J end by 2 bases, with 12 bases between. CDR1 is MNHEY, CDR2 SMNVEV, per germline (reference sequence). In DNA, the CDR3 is TGTGCCAGCAGTTTATTCGGGGCAGGAGGCAATCAGCCCCAGCATTTT. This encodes CASSLFGAGGNQPQHF.

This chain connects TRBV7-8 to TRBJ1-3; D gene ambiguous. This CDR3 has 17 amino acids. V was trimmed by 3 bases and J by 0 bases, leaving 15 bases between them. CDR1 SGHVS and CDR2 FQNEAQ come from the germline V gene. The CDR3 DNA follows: TGTGCCAGCAGCTTTGCGGTCGCGGCCGGCTCTGGAAACACCATATATTTT. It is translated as CASSFAVAAGSGNTIYF.

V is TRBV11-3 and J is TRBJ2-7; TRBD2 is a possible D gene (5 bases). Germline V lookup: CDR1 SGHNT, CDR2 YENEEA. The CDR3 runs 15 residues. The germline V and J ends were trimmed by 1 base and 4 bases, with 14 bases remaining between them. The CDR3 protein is CASSLGGSGIYEQYF. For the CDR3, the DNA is TGTGCCAGCAGCTTAGGAGGGAGTGGTATATACGAGCAGTACTTC.

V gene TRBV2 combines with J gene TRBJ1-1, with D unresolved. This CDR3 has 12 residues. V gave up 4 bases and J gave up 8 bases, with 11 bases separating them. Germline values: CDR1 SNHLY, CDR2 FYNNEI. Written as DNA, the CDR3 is TGTGCCAGCAGTGTAGGGTTAGGGGAAGCTTTCTTT. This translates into CASSVGLGEAFF.

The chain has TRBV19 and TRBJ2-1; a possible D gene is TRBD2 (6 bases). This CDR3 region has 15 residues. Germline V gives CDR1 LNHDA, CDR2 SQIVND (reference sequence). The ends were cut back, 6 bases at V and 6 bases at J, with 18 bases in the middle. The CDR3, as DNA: TGTGCCAGTAGCGCAATGGGGGGAAAATTCAATGAGCAGTTCTTC. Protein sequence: CASSAMGGKFNEQFF.

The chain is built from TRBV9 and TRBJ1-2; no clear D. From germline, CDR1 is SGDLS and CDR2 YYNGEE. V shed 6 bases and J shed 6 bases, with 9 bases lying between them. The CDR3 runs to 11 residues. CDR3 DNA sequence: TGTGCCAGCAAGGAAGGTAATGGCTACACCTTC. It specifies CASKEGNGYTF. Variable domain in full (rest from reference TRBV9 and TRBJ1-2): DSGVTQTPKHLITATGQRVTLRCSPRSGDLSVYWYQQSLDQGLQFLIQYYNGEERAKGNILERFSAQQFPDLHSELNLSSLELGDSALYFCASKEGNGYTFGSGTRLTVV.

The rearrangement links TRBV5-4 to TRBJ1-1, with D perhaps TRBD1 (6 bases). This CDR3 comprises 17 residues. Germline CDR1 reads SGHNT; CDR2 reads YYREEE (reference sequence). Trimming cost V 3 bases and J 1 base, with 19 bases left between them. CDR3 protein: CASSSPKQGLGNTEAFF. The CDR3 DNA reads TGTGCCAGCAGCTCGCCAAAACAGGGCCTGGGGAACACTGAAGCTTTCTTT.

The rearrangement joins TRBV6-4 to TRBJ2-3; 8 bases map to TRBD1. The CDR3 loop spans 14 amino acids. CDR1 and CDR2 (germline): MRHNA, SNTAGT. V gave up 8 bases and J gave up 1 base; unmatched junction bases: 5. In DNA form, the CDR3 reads TGTGCCAGCTCCACGGGACAGGGCACAGATACGCAGTATTTT. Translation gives CASSTGQGTDTQYF.

The CDR3 DNA sequence: TGTGCCAGCAGTCCCAGCCTTAGGGGGGCCGGCTACACCTTC. This translates into CASSPSLRGAGYTF. The chain is built from TRBV6-5 and TRBJ1-2, with D maybe TRBD1 (6 bases). This CDR3 has 14 residues. Germline assignment: CDR1 MNHEY and CDR2 SVGAGI. The V end was cut by 5 bases, the J end by 8 bases, with 18 bases between.

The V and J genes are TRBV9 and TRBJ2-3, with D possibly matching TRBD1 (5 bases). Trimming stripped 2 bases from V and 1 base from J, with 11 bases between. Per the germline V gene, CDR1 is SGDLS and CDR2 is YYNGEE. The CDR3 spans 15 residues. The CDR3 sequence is CASSVQGVGTDTQYF. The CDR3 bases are TGTGCCAGCAGCGTTCAAGGGGTAGGCACAGATACGCAGTATTTT. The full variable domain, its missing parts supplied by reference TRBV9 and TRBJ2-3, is DSGVTQTPKHLITATGQRVTLRCSPRSGDLSVYWYQQSLDQGLQFLIQYYNGEERAKGNILERFSAQQFPDLHSELNLSSLELGDSALYFCASSVQGVGTDTQYFGPGTRLTVL.

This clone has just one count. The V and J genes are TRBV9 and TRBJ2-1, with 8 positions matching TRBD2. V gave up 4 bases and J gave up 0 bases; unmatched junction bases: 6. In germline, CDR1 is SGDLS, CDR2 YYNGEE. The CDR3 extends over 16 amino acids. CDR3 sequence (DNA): TGTGCCAGCAGCATTCAGCGGGGGAGCTCCTACAATGAGCAGTTCTTC. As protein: CASSIQRGSSYNEQFF.

The CDR3 is CASSSHGTGPSEQYF. CDR3 nucleotides: TGTGCCAGCAGCTCCCATGGGACAGGGCCGAGCGAGCAGTACTTC. V usage is TRBV7-2 and J usage is TRBJ2-7; TRBD1 agrees at 9 bases. This CDR3 comprises 15 residues. Germline V gene lookup returns CDR1 SGHTA and CDR2 FQGNSA. Trimming took 4 bases from V and 6 from J; bases not matched to a gene: 10. The complete variable domain, with remaining parts taken from reference TRBV7-2 and TRBJ2-7, reads GAGVSQSPSNKVTEKGKDVELRCDPISGHTALYWYRQSLGQGLEFLIYFQGNSAPDKSGLPSDRFSAERTGGSVSTLTIQRTQQEDSAVYLCASSSHGTGPSEQYFGPGTRLTVT.

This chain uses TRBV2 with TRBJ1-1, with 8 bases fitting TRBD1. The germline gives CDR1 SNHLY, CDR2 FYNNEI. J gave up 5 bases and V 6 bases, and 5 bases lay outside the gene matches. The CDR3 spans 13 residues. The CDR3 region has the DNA TGTGCCAGCAGGGGGACAGGAAGGACTGAAGCTTTCTTT. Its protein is CASRGTGRTEAFF. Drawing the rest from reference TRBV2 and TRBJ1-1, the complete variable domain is EPEVTQTPSHQVTQMGQEVILRCVPISNHLYFYWYRQILGQKVEFLVSFYNNEISEKSEIFDDQFSVERPDGSNFTLKIRSTKLEDSAMYFCASRGTGRTEAFFGQGTRLTVV.

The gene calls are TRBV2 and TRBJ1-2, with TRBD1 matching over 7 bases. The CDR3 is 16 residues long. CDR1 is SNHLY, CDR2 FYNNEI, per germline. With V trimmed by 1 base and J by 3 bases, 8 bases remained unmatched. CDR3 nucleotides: TGTGCCAGCAGTGAAGGGGCGGGGCAGGGGGACTATGGCTACACCTTC. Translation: CASSEGAGQGDYGYTF.

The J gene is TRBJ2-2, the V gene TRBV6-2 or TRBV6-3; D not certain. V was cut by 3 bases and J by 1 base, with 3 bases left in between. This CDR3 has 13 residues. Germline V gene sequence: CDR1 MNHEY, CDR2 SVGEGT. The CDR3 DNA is TGTGCCAGCAGTTATGTGAACACCGGGGAGCTGTTTTTT. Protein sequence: CASSYVNTGELFF.

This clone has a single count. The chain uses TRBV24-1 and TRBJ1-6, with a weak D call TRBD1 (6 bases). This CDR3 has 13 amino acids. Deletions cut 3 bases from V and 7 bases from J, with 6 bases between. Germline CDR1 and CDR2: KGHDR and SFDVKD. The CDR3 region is CATSDQGNSPLHF. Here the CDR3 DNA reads TGTGCCACCAGTGATCAGGGGAATTCACCCCTCCACTTT.

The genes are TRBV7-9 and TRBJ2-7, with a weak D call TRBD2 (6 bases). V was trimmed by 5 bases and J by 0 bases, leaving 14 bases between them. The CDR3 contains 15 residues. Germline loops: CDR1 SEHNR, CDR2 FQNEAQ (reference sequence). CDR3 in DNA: TGTGCCAGCAGCCGGCCGGGGGTCATCTCCTACGAGCAGTACTTC. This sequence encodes CASSRPGVISYEQYF.